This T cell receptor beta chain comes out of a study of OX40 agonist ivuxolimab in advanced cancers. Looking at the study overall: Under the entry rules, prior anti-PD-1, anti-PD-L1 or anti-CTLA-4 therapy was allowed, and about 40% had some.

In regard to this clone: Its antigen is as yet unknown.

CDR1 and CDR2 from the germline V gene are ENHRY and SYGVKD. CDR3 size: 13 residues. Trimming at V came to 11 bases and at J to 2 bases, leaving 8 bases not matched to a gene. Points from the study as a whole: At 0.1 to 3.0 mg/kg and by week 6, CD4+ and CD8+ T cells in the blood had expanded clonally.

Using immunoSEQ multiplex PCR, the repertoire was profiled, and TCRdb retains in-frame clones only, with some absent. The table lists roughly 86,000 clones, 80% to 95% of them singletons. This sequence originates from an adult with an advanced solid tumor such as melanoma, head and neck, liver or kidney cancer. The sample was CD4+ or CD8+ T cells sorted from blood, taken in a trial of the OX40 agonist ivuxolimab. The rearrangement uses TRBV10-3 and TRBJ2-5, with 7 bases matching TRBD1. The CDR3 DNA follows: TGTGCCGCCCGGGACAGTTTGCAAGAGACCCAGTACTTC. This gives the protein CAARDSLQETQYF.